This T cell receptor (beta chain) stems from a study of OX40 agonist ivuxolimab in advanced cancers. Looking at the study overall: Those treated in dose escalation had hepatocellular carcinoma, melanoma, renal cell cancer or head and neck cancer. Study observations and caveats: Partly responding patients at 0.1-3.0 mg/kg showed some of the smallest clonal expansion. Which antigen the expanded peripheral T cells recognized is unknown.

Of note for this clone: As yet, its antigen is unknown.

Repertoires were generated with immunoSEQ multiplex PCR, while TCRdb's copy carries only in-frame clones and drops some. The sample consists of fewer than 85,000 clones, around four fifths of them appearing once. Researchers took blood at baseline, on cycle 4 day 1, and on cycle 7 day 1. The sample in question was CD4+ or CD8+ T cells sorted from blood, obtained in a trial of the OX40 agonist ivuxolimab. This TCR was sampled from an adult with an advanced solid tumor such as melanoma, head and neck, liver or kidney cancer.

The CDR3 DNA reads as TGTGCCAGCAGCTTAGTATGGGGGAATCAGCCCCAGCATTTT. Translating gives CASSLVWGNQPQHF. The chain has TRBV11-2 and TRBJ1-5; possible D gene TRBD1, 5 bases. Germline CDR1 SGHAT, CDR2 FQNNGV. V lost 1 base to trimming and J lost 4 bases, with 8 bases between them. The CDR3 length is 14 residues.